This T cell receptor beta chain was identified during a study of shared T cell receptors in the human thymus. The CDR3 is 16 residues long. V was clipped by 2 bases and J by 7 bases, with 17 bases between them. Germline CDR1 reads MNHEY; CDR2 reads SVGAGI. TCRdb's copy holds only in-frame clones and misses some; the assay was immunoSEQ multiplex PCR. The table has hundreds of thousands of clones, about 90% seen once. The same data also went into a second study, on human thymus T cells. As that report states: Corrective surgery for congenital heart defects was being performed on the healthy Finnish infants who served as donors. Corrective heart surgery yielded resections, and these provided the thymus tissue. Blood and thymic repertoires both appeared biased in V and J gene usage. In unrelated individuals, thymic repertoires overlapped highly, according to related research.

V gene TRBV6-5 combines with J gene TRBJ2-2; a possible D gene is TRBD2 (7 bases). This sequence was found in a boy under two years old with a congenital heart defect. Specimen: thymocytes. The CDR3 DNA is TGTGCCAGCAGTTACCATGGGGAGGGGGTCGACGGGGAGCTGTTTTTT. It encodes CASSYHGEGVDGELFF.